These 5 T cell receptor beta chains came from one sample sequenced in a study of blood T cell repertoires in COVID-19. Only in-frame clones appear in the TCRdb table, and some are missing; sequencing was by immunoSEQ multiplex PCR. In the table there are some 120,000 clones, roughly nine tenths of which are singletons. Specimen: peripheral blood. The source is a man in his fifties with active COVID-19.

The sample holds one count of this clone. This chain's CDR3 is CATSRVVVGGRSNQPQHF. The CDR3 bases are TGTGCCACCAGCAGAGTTGTTGTGGGAGGGAGAAGCAATCAGCCCCAGCATTTT. This chain connects TRBV15 to TRBJ1-5, with unresolved D. The CDR3 extends over 18 amino acids. Germline CDR1 and CDR2: LNHNV and YYDKDF (reference sequence). Trimming took off 1 base at V and 1 base at J, with 17 bases between the two ends.

CDR3 bases: TGTGCCAGCAGCTTGCAGACAGGGGTGTCTAACTATGGCTACACCTTC. Translation: CASSLQTGVSNYGYTF. The V gene is TRBV5-8, the J gene TRBJ1-2; TRBD1 matches at 8 bases. Germline values: CDR1 SGHTS, CDR2 YDEGEE. The trim removed 1 base at V and 0 bases at J, leaving 5 bases unmatched. This CDR3 has 16 amino acids.

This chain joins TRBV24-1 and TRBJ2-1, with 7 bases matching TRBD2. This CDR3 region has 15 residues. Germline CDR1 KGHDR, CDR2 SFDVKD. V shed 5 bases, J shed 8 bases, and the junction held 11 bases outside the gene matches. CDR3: CATSATRGRGYEQFF. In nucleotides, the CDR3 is TGTGCCACCAGTGCTACGCGAGGGAGGGGCTATGAGCAGTTCTTC.

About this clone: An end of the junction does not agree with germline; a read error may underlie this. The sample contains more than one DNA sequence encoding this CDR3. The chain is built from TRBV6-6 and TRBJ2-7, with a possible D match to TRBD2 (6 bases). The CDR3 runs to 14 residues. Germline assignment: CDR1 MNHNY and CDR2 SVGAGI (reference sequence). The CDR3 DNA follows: TGTGCCAGCAGCTACTCGGAGGGCCCCTACGAGCAGTACTTC. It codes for CASSYSEGPYEQYF.

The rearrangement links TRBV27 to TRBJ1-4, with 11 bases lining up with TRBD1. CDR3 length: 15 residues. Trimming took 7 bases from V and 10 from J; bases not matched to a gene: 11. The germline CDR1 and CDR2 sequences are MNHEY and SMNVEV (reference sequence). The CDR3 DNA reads TGTGCCAGCATGGGCCCCGGGACAGGGGGTGGAAAACTGTTTTTT. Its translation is CASMGPGTGGGKLFF.